The 31 T cell receptor beta chains below were found in one sample sequenced in a study of blood T cell repertoires in COVID-19 (dated by TCRdb to 2020 to 2021). Receptor libraries were prepared by the immunoSEQ multiplex PCR assay. TCRdb's version of the immuneACCESS table is confined to in-frame rearrangements and falls short of the full clone set. An unresolved V gene accounts for under half of the shortfall where checked; the remainder is of unknown origin. Here the sample has roughly 30,000 clones; roughly 90% occur a single time. Roughly 6% of the sample rests with the top ten. Input material: peripheral blood. All receptors derive from a human donor in a cohort sampled during active COVID-19.

As DNA, the CDR3 is TGTGCCAGCAGTGAAGGGACAGGGGCTGGGGCCAACGTCCTGACTTTC. This codes for CASSEGTGAGANVLTF. This rearrangement joins TRBV6-4 to TRBJ2-6; 10 nucleotides align to TRBD1. The CDR3 has 16 amino acids. The J segment lost 2 bases and the V segment lost 3 bases, leaving 1 base of the junction unmatched. Germline lookup yields CDR1 MRHNA and CDR2 SNTAGT.

The rearrangement uses TRBV3-1 (or the pseudogene TRBV3-2) and TRBJ1-6; D is unclear. The CDR3 length is 14 residues. V lost 4 bases and J lost 7, with 11 bases in between. The germline V gene has CDR1 LGHDT and CDR2 YNNKEL (reference sequence). CDR3 in DNA: TGTGCCAGCAGCCCAACAGCTAGCAATTCACCCCTCCACTTT. This codes for CASSPTASNSPLHF.

The chain employs TRBV7-9 and TRBJ2-7; the match to TRBD1 covers 8 bases. The CDR3 is 13 residues long. Germline V lookup: CDR1 SEHNR, CDR2 FQNEAQ (reference sequence). V gave up 5 bases and J gave up 5 bases; unmatched junction bases: 5. The DNA for the CDR3 is TGTGCCAGCAGCCCCCAGGGGGCTAACGAGCAGTACTTC. It yields the protein CASSPQGANEQYF.

J is TRBJ2-7 and V is TRBV6-5; D not resolved. CDR3 length: 14 residues. Trimming cost V 6 bases and J 2 bases, with 14 bases left between them. Germline CDR1 and CDR2: MNHEY and SVGAGI. DNA of the CDR3: TGTGCCAGCAGAACAGCCTTTTTGGCCTACGAGCAGTACTTC. Translation gives CASRTAFLAYEQYF.

The chain couples TRBV5-8 to TRBJ2-7, with D maybe TRBD1 (6 bases). Germline V gives CDR1 SGHTS, CDR2 YDEGEE. V lost 0 bases, J lost 3 bases, and 10 bases lay in between. The CDR3 is made up of 14 amino acids. The CDR3 region has the DNA TGTGCCAGCAGCTTGGGACAGGCTCTCTACGAGCAGTACTTC. Translation: CASSLGQALYEQYF.

The chain has TRBV27 and TRBJ1-3; no clear D gene. Germline CDR1 reads MNHEY; CDR2 reads SMNVEV (reference sequence). This CDR3 has 16 amino acids. Trimming stripped 2 bases from V and 1 base from J, with 12 bases between. The chain's CDR3 is CASSLRQFGSGNTIYF. CDR3 coding DNA: TGTGCCAGCAGTTTAAGGCAGTTCGGGTCTGGAAACACCATATATTTT.

This rearrangement joins TRBV7-9 to TRBJ2-2, with D maybe TRBD1 (5 bases). V lost 6 bases and J lost 4, with 12 bases in between. This CDR3 is 14 amino acids long. Germline V CDR1 and CDR2: SEHNR, FQNEAQ (reference sequence). The CDR3 coding sequence is TGTGCCAGCAGTTATACAGGATTCACCGGGGAGCTGTTTTTT. Translating it yields CASSYTGFTGELFF.

The chain is built from TRBV7-2 and TRBJ2-1, with a possible D match to TRBD1 (6 bases). Trimming took 6 bases from V and 2 from J, leaving 14 bases between them. The CDR3 covers 15 residues. Germline V gene sequence: CDR1 SGHTA, CDR2 FQGNSA. The CDR3 nucleotides are TGTGCCAGCAGTCCCACAGGGCCAGCCTACAATGAGCAGTTCTTC. As protein: CASSPTGPAYNEQFF.

The chain is built from TRBV6-6 and TRBJ2-5, with 9 bases matching TRBD2. V lost 5 bases to trimming and J lost 2 bases; unmatched junction nucleotides: 21. In germline, CDR1 is MNHNY, CDR2 SVGAGI (reference sequence). The CDR3 loop spans 20 amino acids. CDR3 nucleotides: TGTGCCAGCAGTCGACGCCGTATCAGCGGGGGGCTCTTAGCTCAAGAGACCCAGTACTTC. This translates into CASSRRRISGGLLAQETQYF.

This chain links TRBV4-1 with TRBJ1-2, with D perhaps TRBD1 (6 bases). V lost 2 bases, J lost 7 bases, and 14 bases lay in between. Germline-derived CDR1 and CDR2 are MGHRA and YSYEKL. The CDR3 is 14 amino acids. CDR3 region: CASSQFQGSAGYTF. The CDR3, as DNA: TGCGCCAGCAGCCAATTCCAGGGGTCCGCTGGCTACACCTTC.

The gene calls are TRBV5-6 and TRBJ1-2, with TRBD1 matching over 12 bases. Unmatched junction bases numbered 11, after V lost 2 bases and J lost 6 bases. This CDR3 contains 17 residues. Germline V gene lookup returns CDR1 SGHDT and CDR2 YYEEEE. The CDR3 reads CASSFSWGTGGGHGYTF. The CDR3, as DNA: TGTGCCAGCAGCTTCTCTTGGGGGACAGGGGGCGGCCATGGCTACACCTTC.

The V and J genes are TRBV24-1 and TRBJ1-2, with 11 bases matching TRBD1. Unmatched junction bases numbered 6, after V lost 9 bases and J lost 7 bases. The CDR3 totals 13 residues. Per germline, CDR1 KGHDR and CDR2 SFDVKD. The chain's CDR3 is CATGTGGYGGYTF. The CDR3 nucleotides are TGTGCCACCGGGACAGGGGGTTACGGTGGCTACACCTTC.

The V call is TRBV28, the J call TRBJ1-2, with D perhaps matching TRBD1 (6 bases). Per the germline V gene, CDR1 is MDHEN and CDR2 is SYDVKM. The CDR3 extends over 15 amino acids. Between the trimmed V and J ends, which lost 5 bases and 5 bases, there was a span of 18 bases. Here the CDR3 DNA reads TGTGCCAGCAGTCAACCCGGCAGGGGATCGTATGGCTACACCTTC. Protein product: CASSQPGRGSYGYTF.

The genes are TRBV29-1 and TRBJ2-1, with TRBD2 matching 9 bases. The junction had 5 bases not matched to a gene; V was cut back by 5 bases and J by 0 bases. The CDR3 is 15 residues long. The germline CDR1 and CDR2 sequences are SQVTM and ANQGSEA. CDR3 in amino acids: CSVPSGASSYNEQFF. Written as DNA, the CDR3 is TGCAGCGTTCCTAGCGGGGCCAGCTCCTACAATGAGCAGTTCTTC.

V and J are TRBV3-1 (or the pseudogene TRBV3-2) and TRBJ2-5; D might be TRBD2 (5 bases). Germline V gene lookup returns CDR1 LGHDT and CDR2 YNNKEL (reference sequence). Deletions cut 6 bases from V and 2 bases from J, with 13 bases between. The CDR3 is made up of 14 amino acids. The CDR3 DNA reads as TGTGCCAGCAGGGACTCGGTTATACAAGAGACCCAGTACTTC. Encoded protein: CASRDSVIQETQYF.

The chain links TRBV10-1 to TRBJ1-5; D gene ambiguous. V was cut by 3 bases and J by 7 bases, with 7 bases left in between. This CDR3 contains 12 residues. Per germline, CDR1 WNHNN and CDR2 SYGVQD (reference sequence). The CDR3 loop is CASSDGEQPQHF. As DNA, the CDR3 is TGCGCCAGCAGTGACGGGGAGCAGCCCCAGCATTTT.

The rearrangement uses TRBV27 and TRBJ1-5; D is unclear. The ends were cut back, 5 bases at V and 5 bases at J, with 13 bases in the middle. The CDR3 runs 14 residues. Per germline, CDR1 MNHEY and CDR2 SMNVEV (reference sequence). CDR3 DNA sequence: TGTGCCAGCAGTGATGTCAGTTCCGATCAGCCCCAGCATTTT. Translation gives CASSDVSSDQPQHF.

V gene TRBV5-1 combines with J gene TRBJ1-1, with D possibly matching TRBD1 (5 bases). V was trimmed by 0 bases and J by 3 bases, leaving 9 bases between them. Germline V lookup: CDR1 SGHRS, CDR2 YFSETQ. The CDR3 is 14 residues long. This chain's CDR3 is CASSLVGADTEAFF. For the CDR3, the DNA is TGCGCCAGCAGCTTGGTAGGGGCGGACACTGAAGCTTTCTTT.

The chain recombines TRBV28 with TRBJ2-7; D possibly corresponds to TRBD1 (6 bases). Looked up from germline, CDR1 is MDHEN and CDR2 is SYDVKM. V lost 6 bases to trimming and J lost 0 bases, with 12 bases between them. The CDR3 has 14 amino acids. DNA for the CDR3: TGTGCCAGCAGCCCAGGGGACATCTCCTACGAGCAGTACTTC. It is translated as CASSPGDISYEQYF.

This chain uses TRBV6-6 with TRBJ1-1; the D gene is possibly TRBD1 (6 bases). The CDR3 consists of 13 residues. V shed 8 bases and J shed 0 bases, with 10 bases lying between them. CDR1 MNHNY and CDR2 SVGAGI come from the germline V gene (reference sequence). The CDR3 region has the DNA TGTGCCAGCGCGGGGGCCCTGAACACTGAAGCTTTCTTT. It encodes CASAGALNTEAFF.

V usage is TRBV10-3 and J usage is TRBJ1-3; D might be TRBD1 (6 bases). Germline V lookup: CDR1 ENHRY, CDR2 SYGVKD. V shed 6 bases and J shed 0 bases, with 9 bases lying between them. This CDR3 is built from 14 residues. CDR3 residues: CAIRGAGSGNTIYF. In nucleotides, the CDR3 is TGTGCCATCAGGGGGGCAGGCTCTGGAAACACCATATATTTT.

The V and J genes are TRBV4-1 and TRBJ2-1; 11 positions agree with TRBD2. Germline V gene sequence: CDR1 MGHRA, CDR2 YSYEKL. There are 15 residues in the CDR3. The ends lost 3 bases at V and 4 bases at J; junction bases unmatched: 2. CDR3 coding DNA: TGCGCCAGCAGCCATTTAGCGGGGGGGTACAATGAGCAGTTCTTC. Translated: CASSHLAGGYNEQFF.

The gene calls are TRBV6-5 and TRBJ2-4; no clear D gene. CDR1 is MNHEY, CDR2 SVGAGI, per germline. The CDR3 has 13 amino acids. CDR3 sequence reads: CASRELAKNIQYF. As DNA, the CDR3 is TGTGCTTCTCGAGAACTAGCCAAAAACATTCAGTACTTC.

The CDR3, as DNA: TGTGCCAGCAGTAGCCGGTCACGCAATCAGCCCCAGCATTTT. This sequence encodes CASSSRSRNQPQHF. The chain is built from TRBV6-5 and TRBJ1-5, with D unclear. Trimming shortened V by 5 bases and J by 2 bases, and 10 bases separated the two germline ends. This CDR3 region has 14 residues. Looked up from germline, CDR1 is MNHEY and CDR2 is SVGAGI.

About this clone: The sample contains more than one DNA sequence encoding this CDR3. The rearrangement uses TRBV7-3 and TRBJ2-3; 11 bases match TRBD2. Germline V gene sequence: CDR1 SGHTA, CDR2 FQGTGA. V trimming: 5 bases; J trimming: 0 bases; junction bases outside the gene matches: 1. The length of the CDR3 is 15 residues. The CDR3 sequence is CASSLAGGSTDTQYF. CDR3 DNA: TGTGCCAGCAGCCTAGCGGGGGGCAGCACAGATACGCAGTATTTT.

V is TRBV19 and J is TRBJ2-3; 9 bases match TRBD1. This CDR3 has 15 residues. V was pared by 5 bases and J by 2 bases, with 5 bases of the junction left unmatched. Germline V gene data show CDR1 as LNHDA and CDR2 as SQIVND (reference sequence). The CDR3 reads CASSAGTGFTDTQYF. In DNA, the CDR3 is TGTGCCAGTAGTGCCGGGACAGGGTTCACAGATACGCAGTATTTT.

This clone appeared once. The rearrangement joins TRBV7-3 to TRBJ2-2; 7 nucleotides agree with TRBD2. Germline assignment: CDR1 SGHTA and CDR2 FQGTGA. With V trimmed by 5 bases and J by 5 bases, 8 bases remained unmatched. The CDR3 contains 15 residues. DNA of the CDR3: TGTGCCAGCAGCCCACTGGGAGGGGCAACCGGGGAGCTGTTTTTT. It translates to CASSPLGGATGELFF.

This rearrangement joins TRBV5-5 to TRBJ1-5; 7 bases match TRBD1. V lost 1 base, J lost 4 bases, and 11 bases stayed unmatched. CDR3 length: 17 residues. Germline V CDR1 and CDR2: SGHKS, YYEKEE (reference sequence). CDR3 in amino acids: CASSLLATGLNNQPQHF. DNA for the CDR3: TGTGCCAGCAGCTTGCTGGCGACAGGGCTCAATAATCAGCCCCAGCATTTT.

The CDR3 region has the DNA TGTGCCAGCAGCCGCACCTCCCCCGGGAACACTGAAGCTTTCTTT. Amino acids: CASSRTSPGNTEAFF. V and J are TRBV11-2 and TRBJ1-1; the D is unclear. V dropped 5 bases and J dropped 1 base, with 14 bases sitting between them. CDR1 and CDR2 (germline): SGHAT, FQNNGV. CDR3 length: 15 amino acids. The complete variable domain, with remaining parts taken from reference TRBV11-2 and TRBJ1-1, reads EAGVAQSPRYKIIEKRQSVAFWCNPISGHATLYWYQQILGQGPKLLIQFQNNGVVDDSQLPKDRFSAERLKGVDSTLKIQPAKLEDSAVYLCASSRTSPGNTEAFFGQGTRLTVV.

The chain links TRBV30 to TRBJ1-2; 7 nucleotides agree with TRBD1. Trimming took 0 bases from V and 7 from J; bases not matched to a gene: 8. Per the germline V gene, CDR1 is GTSNPN and CDR2 is SVGIG (reference sequence). CDR3 length equals 14 residues. The CDR3 DNA sequence: TGTGCCTGGAGTGTAGAGGGGACAGCCGTTGGCTACACCTTC. It specifies CAWSVEGTAVGYTF.

This clone is a singleton in its sample. The V call is TRBV6-6, the J call TRBJ1-6; D unresolved. CDR1 and CDR2 (germline): MNHNY, SVGAGI (reference sequence). The CDR3 is 14 residues long. Trimming removed 6 bases at V and 7 bases at J, with 13 bases between. This chain's CDR3 is CASRVLGRNSPLHF. The CDR3 DNA reads TGTGCCAGCAGGGTCCTAGGGAGAAATTCACCCCTCCACTTT.